The 13 T cell receptor beta chains below were found in one sample sequenced in a study of T cell responses to AZD1222 COVID-19 vaccine. The protocol was immunoSEQ multiplex PCR, while the TCRdb copy is restricted to in-frame clones and leaves out a portion. The repertoire holds about 120,000 clones, around 92% seen once, with 14% in the top ten. The material was peripheral blood, obtained on day 0 of AZD1222 vaccination. These receptors were obtained from an adult in good health.

This clone was picked up a small number of times. CDR3 in amino acids: CASRARGDKFEKLFF. The CDR3, as DNA: TGCGCCAGCCGGGCCCGGGGGGACAAGTTTGAAAAACTGTTTTTT. This chain links TRBV5-1 with TRBJ1-4, with D tentatively TRBD1 (6 bases). The V gene's germline CDR1 is SGHRS and CDR2 YFSETQ. The CDR3 length is 15 residues. V lost 7 bases and J 7 bases, leaving 20 bases between the germline ends.

This clone was observed once. The rearrangement joins TRBV5-5 to TRBJ2-7; D is uncertain. The length of the CDR3 is 12 residues. Trimming shortened V by 0 bases and J by 2 bases, and 3 bases separated the two germline ends. Germline lookup yields CDR1 SGHKS and CDR2 YYEKEE (reference sequence). The CDR3 sequence is CASSLVTYEQYF. The CDR3 DNA sequence: TGTGCCAGCAGCTTGGTTACCTACGAGCAGTACTTC. Supplemented by reference TRBV5-5 and TRBJ2-7, the full variable domain reads DAGVTQSPTHLIKTRGQQVTLRCSPISGHKSVSWYQQVLGQGPQFIFQYYEKEERGRGNFPDRFSARQFPNYSSELNVNALLLGDSALYLCASSLVTYEQYFGPGTRLTVT.

The chain couples TRBV4-3 to TRBJ1-1, with 7 bases aligning to TRBD1. The CDR3 extends over 13 amino acids. V shed 6 bases and J 4 bases; nucleotides not matched to a gene: 5. Germline V gene data show CDR1 as LGHNA and CDR2 as YSLEER. The CDR3 nucleotides read TGCGCCAGCAGTCAGGGGGGCATCACTGAAGCTTTCTTT. It translates to CASSQGGITEAFF.

The CDR3 nucleotides are TGTGCCGCACAGGGGGAAGATGAAAAACTGTTTTTT. Protein product: CAAQGEDEKLFF. This rearrangement joins TRBV6-5 to TRBJ1-4, with 8 bases matching TRBD1. This CDR3 is built from 12 residues. Germline CDR1 reads MNHEY; CDR2 reads SVGAGI. V gave up 11 bases and J gave up 6 bases; unmatched junction bases: 5.

CDR3 coding DNA: TGCGCCAGCAGCCAAGACGAGGGAATGAACACTGAAGCTTTCTTT. Translated, it gives CASSQDEGMNTEAFF. The J gene is TRBJ1-1, the V gene TRBV4-1; D gene unclear. Germline V gene sequence: CDR1 MGHRA, CDR2 YSYEKL. The CDR3 length is 15 residues. The ends were cut back, 0 bases at V and 0 bases at J, with 8 bases in the middle.

The table lists this clone with a few counts. This rearrangement joins TRBV4-1 to TRBJ1-1; D gene uncertain. The V gene lost 1 base and the J gene lost 3 bases, with 12 bases spanning the gap. Per the germline V gene, CDR1 is MGHRA and CDR2 is YSYEKL. The CDR3 contains 15 residues. CDR3 loop: CASSQVSTPDTEAFF. CDR3 coding DNA: TGCGCCAGCAGCCAAGTTTCTACCCCAGACACTGAAGCTTTCTTT.

V and J are TRBV7-9 and TRBJ2-4; D ambiguous. This CDR3 has 16 amino acids. The germline V and J ends were trimmed by 6 bases and 4 bases, with 19 bases remaining between them. The germline CDR1 and CDR2 sequences are SEHNR and FQNEAQ (reference sequence). CDR3 nucleotides: TGTGCCAGCAGGGGCCGCGACGACATTATTAAAAACATTCAGTACTTC. Translation gives CASRGRDDIIKNIQYF. Full variable domain (rest looked up from reference TRBV7-9 and TRBJ2-4): DTGVSQNPRHKITKRGQNVTFRCDPISEHNRLYWYRQTLGQGPEFLTYFQNEAQLEKSRLLSDRFSAERPKGSFSTLEIQRTEQGDSAMYLCASRGRDDIIKNIQYFGAGTRLSVL.

V is TRBV2 and J is TRBJ1-1; possible D gene TRBD1, 5 bases. Between the trimmed V and J ends, which lost 7 bases and 10 bases, there was a span of 16 bases. This CDR3 has 12 amino acids. Germline CDR1 reads SNHLY; CDR2 reads FYNNEI. CDR3 residues: CASTSGTGGAFF. The CDR3 bases are TGTGCCAGCACCTCGGGGACGGGGGGAGCTTTCTTT.

The chain recombines TRBV6-5 with TRBJ2-7; TRBD2 agrees at 9 bases. The CDR3 consists of 16 residues. V lost 0 bases, J lost 4 bases, and 7 bases stayed unmatched. CDR1 MNHEY and CDR2 SVGAGI come from the germline V gene. The CDR3 region has the DNA TGTGCCAGCAGTTACTCCGGGCTAGCGGGGATATACGAGCAGTACTTC. Translated, it gives CASSYSGLAGIYEQYF.

V and J are TRBV12-3 or TRBV12-4 and TRBJ1-4; 10 bases are a match to TRBD1. The CDR3 is 13 residues long. Trimming at V came to 7 bases and at J to 7 bases, leaving 3 bases not matched to a gene. CDR3 coding DNA: TGTGCCAGCACCGGACAGGGGGGTGAAAAACTGTTTTTT. Its translation: CASTGQGGEKLFF.

The genes are TRBV28 and TRBJ1-2; D ambiguous. V was cut by 8 bases and J by 0 bases, with 7 bases left in between. Germline V gene lookup returns CDR1 MDHEN and CDR2 SYDVKM. This CDR3 region has 12 residues. The DNA of the CDR3 is TGTGCCAGCGTTAAAACTAACTATGGCTACACCTTC. It translates to CASVKTNYGYTF.

This clone showed up just once. V gene TRBV5-4 combines with J gene TRBJ2-7, with unresolved D. Germline-derived CDR1 and CDR2 are SGHNT and YYREEE (reference sequence). There are 12 residues in the CDR3. V was pared by 1 base and J by 6 bases, with 8 bases between. CDR3 sequence (DNA): TGTGCCAGCAGCTTGAGTCTGGGCGAGCAGTACTTC. It translates to CASSLSLGEQYF.

The chain carries TRBV19 and TRBJ2-5; 12 nucleotides align to TRBD2. The germline V gene encodes CDR1 LNHDA and CDR2 SQIVND (reference sequence). V gave up 7 bases and J gave up 5 bases; unmatched junction bases: 5. The CDR3 contains 14 residues. In DNA form, the CDR3 reads TGTGCCAGTAAGACTAGCGGGGGTGTGGAGACCCAGTACTTC. This codes for CASKTSGGVETQYF.